Listed here is a single T cell receptor beta chain. This table comes from immunoSEQ multiplex PCR, and its TCRdb copy is limited to in-frame clones, with some not included. Of just over 80,000 clones detected, around 92% appear once; the ten largest clones hold around 5.4%. The entry originates in a study of control samples from healthy donors and cancer patients. Germline lookup yields CDR1 MGHRA and CDR2 YSYEKL. Trimming cost V 4 bases and J 4 bases, with 19 bases left between them. This CDR3 is built from 16 residues. The TCR was taken from a man aged 50 to 60 in good health. The sequenced sample consisted of blood. The chain recombines TRBV4-1 with TRBJ1-1; D is possibly TRBD1 (5 bases). The CDR3 DNA sequence: TGCGCCAGCAGCCTAAATAGTAACGGGGCGATCACTGAAGCTTTCTTT. Protein: CASSLNSNGAITEAFF.